These 7 T cell receptor beta chains originate from one sample sequenced in a study of OX40 agonist ivuxolimab in advanced cancers. Library preparation used the immunoSEQ multiplex PCR assay. This immuneACCESS table, as held by TCRdb, lists in-frame sequences with V and J called but not all clones. Of the missing ones, under half trace to an unresolved V gene in checked studies; the others have no known cause. The sample has about 21,000 clones on record, approximately 89% of them singletons. The top ten hold around 15% of the sample. Sample: CD4+ or CD8+ T cells sorted from blood, taken in a trial of the OX40 agonist ivuxolimab. The origin of the receptors is an adult with an advanced solid tumor such as melanoma, head and neck, liver or kidney cancer.

V and J are TRBV6-4 and TRBJ2-3; D gene ambiguous. Trimming took off 2 bases at V and 6 bases at J, with 12 bases between the two ends. Germline V CDR1 and CDR2: MRHNA, SNTAGT. The CDR3 is 14 residues long. The CDR3 reads CASSDETGVDTQYF. DNA for the CDR3: TGTGCCAGCAGTGACGAGACCGGCGTGGATACGCAGTATTTT.

The rearrangement links TRBV4-2 to TRBJ2-6; D not certain. The V end was cut by 0 bases, the J end by 0 bases, with 9 bases between. The length of the CDR3 is 17 residues. Germline-derived CDR1 and CDR2 are LGHNA and YNFKEQ. CDR3 DNA sequence: TGTGCCAGCAGCCAAGATAACAGCATCTCTGGGGCCAACGTCCTGACTTTC. Translating gives CASSQDNSISGANVLTF.

The rearrangement joins TRBV13 to TRBJ2-7; 7 bases match TRBD2. Trimming removed 2 bases from V and 2 bases from J; junction bases left unmatched: 3. The CDR3 consists of 14 residues. Per germline, CDR1 PRHDT and CDR2 FYEKMQ (reference sequence). The CDR3 bases are TGTGCCAGCAGCTTATTAGGACTAGCCTACGAGCAGTACTTC. This translates into CASSLLGLAYEQYF.

V gene TRBV7-9 combines with J gene TRBJ1-1; TRBD1 matches at 7 bases. V gave up 5 bases and J gave up 1 base; unmatched junction bases: 13. Germline V gene data show CDR1 as SEHNR and CDR2 as FQNEAQ (reference sequence). The CDR3 covers 17 residues. CDR3 sequence: CASSPTLGGRTNTEAFF. For the CDR3, the DNA is TGTGCCAGCAGCCCTACCCTAGGGGGCAGGACGAACACTGAAGCTTTCTTT.

This sequence joins TRBV4-1 and TRBJ2-2; the D gene could be TRBD1 or TRBD2 (6 bases each). V lost 0 bases and J lost 4, with 12 bases in between. This CDR3 has 16 residues. The germline V gene has CDR1 MGHRA and CDR2 YSYEKL. CDR3 bases: TGCGCCAGCAGCCAAGATGGGGGGCTTGGCACCGGGGAGCTGTTTTTT. Protein: CASSQDGGLGTGELFF.

The V gene is TRBV19, the J gene TRBJ2-1; 8 bases align to TRBD2. V lost 7 bases, J lost 4 bases, and 6 bases stayed unmatched. Germline loops: CDR1 LNHDA, CDR2 SQIVND (reference sequence). The CDR3 consists of 14 residues. This CDR3 is CASNPGGTYNEQFF. The CDR3, as DNA: TGTGCCAGTAACCCGGGGGGGACTTACAATGAGCAGTTCTTC.

This chain joins TRBV5-6 and TRBJ2-7; D possibly corresponds to TRBD2 (6 bases). CDR3 length: 15 amino acids. The germline V and J ends were trimmed by 4 bases and 2 bases, with 16 bases remaining between them. Germline values: CDR1 SGHDT, CDR2 YYEEEE. DNA of the CDR3: TGTGCCAGCAGCCCCGGAGGGCAGCTCGCCTACGAGCAGTACTTC. Protein: CASSPGGQLAYEQYF.